This passage covers 11 T cell receptor beta chains from one sample sequenced in a study of PD-L1 blockade in urothelial cancer. Profiled with immunoSEQ multiplex PCR; TCRdb holds only in-frame clones, not every one. This table has around 45,000 clones, roughly 80% appearing once. Regarding time point: peripheral blood 6 weeks after treatment start. The input for sequencing was PBMCs, taken around atezolizumab (anti-PD-L1) treatment. The source is a man between 60 and 75 years old with urothelial cancer.

This clone came up once. The chain joins TRBV29-1 to TRBJ1-4; D possibly corresponds to TRBD1 (5 bases). This CDR3 has 15 residues. V lost 6 bases and J lost 6, with 20 bases in between. From germline, CDR1 is SQVTM and CDR2 ANQGSEA. The CDR3 bases are TGCAGCGTCCGGGACGGAGGGTGGGGAGATGAAAAACTGTTTTTT. This codes for CSVRDGGWGDEKLFF.

The chain couples TRBV4-1 to TRBJ1-4, with 8 bases identical to TRBD1. V gave up 3 bases and J gave up 8 bases; unmatched junction bases: 11. The CDR3 is 16 residues long. Per germline, CDR1 MGHRA and CDR2 YSYEKL. The chain's CDR3 is CASSHLTGGVGEKLFF. Written as DNA, the CDR3 is TGCGCCAGCAGCCATCTAACAGGGGGTGTCGGGGAAAAACTGTTTTTT.

This sequence joins TRBV7-9 and TRBJ2-4; 8 bases are shared with TRBD1. Per the germline V gene, CDR1 is SEHNR and CDR2 is FQNEAQ (reference sequence). The CDR3 runs to 15 residues. V gave up 5 bases and J gave up 6 bases; unmatched junction bases: 9. This CDR3 is CASSPTTGVRNIQYF. In DNA form, the CDR3 reads TGTGCCAGCAGCCCGACGACAGGGGTCCGAAACATTCAGTACTTC. The full variable domain, with the rest looked up from reference TRBV7-9 and TRBJ2-4, is DTGVSQNPRHKITKRGQNVTFRCDPISEHNRLYWYRQTLGQGPEFLTYFQNEAQLEKSRLLSDRFSAERPKGSFSTLEIQRTEQGDSAMYLCASSPTTGVRNIQYFGAGTRLSVL.

The genes are TRBV10-3 and TRBJ1-1; the match to TRBD1 covers 8 bases. After removal of 10 bases from V and 4 bases from J, the junction contained 8 bases not matched to a gene. Germline CDR1 ENHRY, CDR2 SYGVKD. The CDR3 totals 13 residues. CDR3 region: CATGPGGSTEAFF. As DNA, the CDR3 is TGTGCCACCGGACCAGGGGGCAGCACTGAAGCTTTCTTT.

V gene TRBV19 combines with J gene TRBJ1-2; D is ambiguous. Germline CDR1 is LNHDA and CDR2 is SQIVND (reference sequence). The ends were cut back, 5 bases at V and 2 bases at J, with 3 bases in the middle. The CDR3 contains 11 residues. This CDR3 is CASSQNYGYTF. The CDR3 bases are TGTGCCAGTAGTCAGAACTATGGCTACACCTTC. The complete variable domain, with remaining parts taken from reference TRBV19 and TRBJ1-2, reads DGGITQSPKYLFRKEGQNVTLSCEQNLNHDAMYWYRQDPGQGLRLIYYSQIVNDFQKGDIAEGYSVSREKKESFPLTVTSAQKNPTAFYLCASSQNYGYTFGSGTRLTVV.

V and J are TRBV19 and TRBJ1-5; 8 nucleotides match TRBD1. The CDR3 contains 16 residues. Losses at the gene ends were 6 bases for V and 4 bases for J; bases not matched to a gene: 11. Germline loops: CDR1 LNHDA, CDR2 SQIVND (reference sequence). The CDR3 loop is CASSPSGTGYNQPQHF. The CDR3 coding sequence is TGTGCCAGTAGCCCTTCCGGGACAGGCTATAATCAGCCCCAGCATTTT. The full variable domain, rest sourced from reference TRBV19 and TRBJ1-5, is DGGITQSPKYLFRKEGQNVTLSCEQNLNHDAMYWYRQDPGQGLRLIYYSQIVNDFQKGDIAEGYSVSREKKESFPLTVTSAQKNPTAFYLCASSPSGTGYNQPQHFGDGTRLSIL.

The rearrangement uses TRBV28 and TRBJ2-1, with D tentatively TRBD1 (5 bases). V was clipped by 7 bases and J by 9 bases, with 10 bases between them. Germline lookup yields CDR1 MDHEN and CDR2 SYDVKM. The CDR3 loop spans 11 amino acids. The CDR3 DNA reads as TGTGCCAGCACAGGGTTCGCTGAGCAGTTCTTC. Residues: CASTGFAEQFF. The full variable domain, its missing parts supplied by reference TRBV28 and TRBJ2-1, is DVKVTQSSRYLVKRTGEKVFLECVQDMDHENMFWYRQDPGLGLRLIYFSYDVKMKEKGDIPEGYSVSREKKERFSLILESASTNQTSMYLCASTGFAEQFFGPGTRLTVL.

V gene TRBV10-1 combines with J gene TRBJ2-5; 7 nucleotides agree with TRBD1. The CDR3 extends over 13 amino acids. After removal of 6 bases from V and 5 bases from J, the junction contained 6 bases not matched to a gene. CDR1 WNHNN and CDR2 SYGVQD come from the germline V gene (reference sequence). The CDR3 spells CASSRRGTETQYF. The CDR3 coding sequence is TGCGCCAGCAGCCGCAGGGGGACGGAGACCCAGTACTTC.

This clone has only one observation. The chain recombines TRBV2 with TRBJ2-7; 12 bases agree with TRBD1. Germline V gene data show CDR1 as SNHLY and CDR2 as FYNNEI. V dropped 1 base and J dropped 2; count of bases not matched to a gene: 18. This CDR3 has 21 residues. In DNA form, the CDR3 reads TGTGCCAGCAGTGAAGTAGGGGTCCGGGACAGGGGGCGGAATAAAGCCTACGAGCAGTACTTC. It encodes CASSEVGVRDRGRNKAYEQYF. The complete variable domain, with remaining parts taken from reference TRBV2 and TRBJ2-7, reads EPEVTQTPSHQVTQMGQEVILRCVPISNHLYFYWYRQILGQKVEFLVSFYNNEISEKSEIFDDQFSVERPDGSNFTLKIRSTKLEDSAMYFCASSEVGVRDRGRNKAYEQYFGPGTRLTVT.

The chain combines TRBV7-8 with TRBJ1-5; D perhaps matches TRBD1 (5 bases). The CDR3 loop spans 15 amino acids. Trimming removed 1 base at V and 3 bases at J, with 10 bases between. Per the germline V gene, CDR1 is SGHVS and CDR2 is FQNEAQ. In DNA form, the CDR3 reads TGTGCCAGCAGCTTAGAGGCAGGGTTCAATCAGCCCCAGCATTTT. Translating gives CASSLEAGFNQPQHF. The variable domain in full, completed from reference TRBV7-8 and TRBJ1-5, reads GAGVSQSPRYKVAKRGQDVALRCDPISGHVSLFWYQQALGQGPEFLTYFQNEAQLDKSGLPSDRFFAERPEGSVSTLKIQRTQQEDSAVYLCASSLEAGFNQPQHFGDGTRLSIL.

The V call is TRBV15, the J call TRBJ2-6; 8 bases are shared with TRBD1. This CDR3 spans 17 amino acids. After removal of 1 base from V and 2 bases from J, the junction contained 4 bases not matched to a gene. CDR1 and CDR2 from the germline V gene are LNHNV and YYDKDF (reference sequence). Written as DNA, the CDR3 is TGTGCCACCAGCAGAGGACAGGGGACTCCTGGGGCCAACGTCCTGACTTTC. Protein product: CATSRGQGTPGANVLTF.